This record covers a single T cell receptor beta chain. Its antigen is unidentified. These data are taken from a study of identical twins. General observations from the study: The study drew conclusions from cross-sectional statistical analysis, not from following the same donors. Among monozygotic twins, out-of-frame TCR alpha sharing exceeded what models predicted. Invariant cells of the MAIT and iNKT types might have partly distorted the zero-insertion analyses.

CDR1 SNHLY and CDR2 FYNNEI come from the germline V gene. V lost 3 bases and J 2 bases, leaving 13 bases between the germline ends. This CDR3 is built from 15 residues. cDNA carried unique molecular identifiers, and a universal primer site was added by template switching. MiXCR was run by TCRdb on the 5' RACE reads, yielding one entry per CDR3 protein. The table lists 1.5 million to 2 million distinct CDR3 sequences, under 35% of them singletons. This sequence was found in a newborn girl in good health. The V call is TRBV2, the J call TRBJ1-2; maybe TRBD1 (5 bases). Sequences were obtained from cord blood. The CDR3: CASSEGVGQNYGYTF. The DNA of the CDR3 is TGTGCCAGCAGTGAGGGGGTAGGGCAGAACTATGGCTACACCTTC.